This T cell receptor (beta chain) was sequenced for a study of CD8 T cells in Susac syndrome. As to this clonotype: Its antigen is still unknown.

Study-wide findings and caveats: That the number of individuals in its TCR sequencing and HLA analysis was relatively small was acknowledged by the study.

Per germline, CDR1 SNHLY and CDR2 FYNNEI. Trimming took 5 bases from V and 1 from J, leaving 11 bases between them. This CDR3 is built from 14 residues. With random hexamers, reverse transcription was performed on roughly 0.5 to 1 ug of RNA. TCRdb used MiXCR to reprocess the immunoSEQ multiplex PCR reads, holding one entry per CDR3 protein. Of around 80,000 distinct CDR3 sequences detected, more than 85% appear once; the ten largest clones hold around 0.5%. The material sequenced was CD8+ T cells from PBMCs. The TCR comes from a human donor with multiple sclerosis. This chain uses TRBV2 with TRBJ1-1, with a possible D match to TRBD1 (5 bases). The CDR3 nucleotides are TGTGCCAGCAGTCTGGCCAGGGAGAACACTGAAGCTTTCTTT. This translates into CASSLARENTEAFF.